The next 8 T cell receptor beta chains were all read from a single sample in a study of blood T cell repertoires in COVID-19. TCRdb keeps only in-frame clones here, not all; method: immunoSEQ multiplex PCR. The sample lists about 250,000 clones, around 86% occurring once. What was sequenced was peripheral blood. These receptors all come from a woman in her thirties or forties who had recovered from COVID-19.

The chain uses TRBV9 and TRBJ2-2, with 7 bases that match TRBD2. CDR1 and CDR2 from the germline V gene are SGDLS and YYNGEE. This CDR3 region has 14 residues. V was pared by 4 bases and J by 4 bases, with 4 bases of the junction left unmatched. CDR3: CASSSGLGTGELFF. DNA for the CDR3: TGTGCCAGCAGCTCCGGACTAGGCACCGGGGAGCTGTTTTTT.

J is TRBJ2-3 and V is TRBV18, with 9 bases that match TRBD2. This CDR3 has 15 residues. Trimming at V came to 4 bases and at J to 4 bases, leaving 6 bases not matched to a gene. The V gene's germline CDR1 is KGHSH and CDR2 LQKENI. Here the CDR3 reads CASSQLSGSADTQYF. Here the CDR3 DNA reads TGTGCCAGCTCACAGCTTAGCGGGAGCGCAGATACGCAGTATTTT.

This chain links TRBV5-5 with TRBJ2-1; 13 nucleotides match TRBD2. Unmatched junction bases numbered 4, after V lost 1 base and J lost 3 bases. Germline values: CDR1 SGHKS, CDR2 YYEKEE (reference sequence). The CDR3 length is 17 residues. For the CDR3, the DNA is TGTGCCAGCAGCTTGACTAGCGGGAGGGCCCTCTACAATGAGCAGTTCTTC. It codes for CASSLTSGRALYNEQFF.

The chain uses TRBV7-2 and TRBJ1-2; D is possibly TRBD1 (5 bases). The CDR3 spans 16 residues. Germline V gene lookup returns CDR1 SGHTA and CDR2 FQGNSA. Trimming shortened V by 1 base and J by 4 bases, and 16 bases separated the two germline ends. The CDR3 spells CASSLGQGVSGYGYTF. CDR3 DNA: TGTGCCAGCAGCTTAGGGCAGGGCGTATCGGGCTATGGCTACACCTTC.

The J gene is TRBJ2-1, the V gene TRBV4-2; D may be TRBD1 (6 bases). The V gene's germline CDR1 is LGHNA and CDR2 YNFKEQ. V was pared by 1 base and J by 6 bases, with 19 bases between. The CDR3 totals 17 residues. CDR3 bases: TGTGCCAGCAGCCAAGCCAGGGGACGTGTGCGGGCCAATGAGCAGTTCTTC. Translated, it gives CASSQARGRVRANEQFF.

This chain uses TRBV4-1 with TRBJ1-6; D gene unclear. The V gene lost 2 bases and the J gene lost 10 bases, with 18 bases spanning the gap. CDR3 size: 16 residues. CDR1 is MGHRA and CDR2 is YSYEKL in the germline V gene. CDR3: CASSQPSRDTKSPLHF. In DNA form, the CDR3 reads TGCGCCAGCAGCCAACCCTCCCGAGACACCAAATCACCCCTCCACTTT.

CDR3 nucleotides: TGTGCCAGCAGCTTGGAGGGGGGGCGGACTGAAGCTTTCTTT. Translated, it gives CASSLEGGRTEAFF. This chain links TRBV5-5 with TRBJ1-1; the D gene is possibly TRBD1 (6 bases). CDR3 length equals 14 residues. Trimming cost V 0 bases and J 5 bases, with 11 bases left between them. The V gene's germline CDR1 is SGHKS and CDR2 YYEKEE (reference sequence).

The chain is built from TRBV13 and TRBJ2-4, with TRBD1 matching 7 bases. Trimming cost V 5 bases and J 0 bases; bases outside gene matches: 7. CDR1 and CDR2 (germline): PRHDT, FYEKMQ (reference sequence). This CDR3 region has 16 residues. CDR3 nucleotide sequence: TGTGCCAGCAGCCCCCCGGGACAGATAGCCAAAAACATTCAGTACTTC. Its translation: CASSPPGQIAKNIQYF.